A few counts support the clone carrying this T cell receptor beta chain. Its specificity is not known. Some clones are missing from TCRdb's copy, which holds only in-frame ones; the method was immunoSEQ multiplex PCR. This table holds 2,800 or so clones, 70% to 80% found once. Repertoires were sampled repeatedly during chemoradiotherapy. These data belong to a study of chemoradiotherapy in HPV16-positive cancers. Study findings and constraints: For HPV16-positive patients, expanding HPV-responsive T cells associated with longer recurrence-free survival. Candidate HPV-specific clones and E7-related TCR motifs grew in tumor during treatment.

The CDR3 spans 14 residues. Per germline, CDR1 SGHAT and CDR2 FQNNGV. V lost 3 bases and J 0 bases, leaving 8 bases between the germline ends. This TCR came from a human donor with HPV-associated anogenital cancer. The chain uses TRBV11-2 and TRBJ1-1; D remains ambiguous. The sequenced sample was tumor tissue, obtained from a patient who underwent chemoradiotherapy. The CDR3 DNA is TGTGCCAGCAGCTTCGGTCAGCTGAACACTGAAGCTTTCTTT. This codes for CASSFGQLNTEAFF.